Sequencing of this T cell receptor (beta chain) was carried out in a study of OX40 agonist ivuxolimab in advanced cancers. In germline, CDR1 is MNHNS, CDR2 SASEGT. Trimming removed 6 bases from V and 3 bases from J, with 8 bases in between. The CDR3 covers 12 residues. Produced via immunoSEQ multiplex PCR; TCRdb's table is partial and in-frame only. The sample has about 22,000 clones, around 88% seen once. The clonotype comes from an adult with an advanced solid tumor such as melanoma, head and neck, liver or kidney cancer. Sample: CD4+ or CD8+ T cells sorted from blood, taken in a trial of the OX40 agonist ivuxolimab. The rearrangement links TRBV6-1 to TRBJ1-1, with unresolved D. In DNA form, the CDR3 reads TGTGCCAGCAGCGTCTTCCACACTGAAGCTTTCTTT. Translating it yields CASSVFHTEAFF.